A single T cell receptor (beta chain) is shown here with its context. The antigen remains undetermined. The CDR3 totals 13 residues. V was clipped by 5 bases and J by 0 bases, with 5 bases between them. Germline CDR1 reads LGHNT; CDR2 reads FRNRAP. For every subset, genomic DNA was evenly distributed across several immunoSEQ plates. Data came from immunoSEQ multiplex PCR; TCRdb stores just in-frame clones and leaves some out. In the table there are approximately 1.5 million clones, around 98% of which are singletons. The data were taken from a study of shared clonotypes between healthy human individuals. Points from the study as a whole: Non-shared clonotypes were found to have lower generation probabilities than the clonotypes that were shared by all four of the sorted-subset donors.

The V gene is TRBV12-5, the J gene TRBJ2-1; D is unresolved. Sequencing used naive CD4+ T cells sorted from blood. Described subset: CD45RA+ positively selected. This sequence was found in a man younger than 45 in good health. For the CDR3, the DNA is TGTGCTAGTGGTAAAAACTCCTACAATGAGCAGTTCTTC. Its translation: CASGKNSYNEQFF. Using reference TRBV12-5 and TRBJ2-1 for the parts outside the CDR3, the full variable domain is DARVTQTPRHKVTEMGQEVTMRCQPILGHNTVFWYRQTMMQGLELLAYFRNRAPLDDSGMPKDRFSAEMPDATLATLKIQPSEPRDSAVYFCASGKNSYNEQFFGPGTRLTVL.